This T cell receptor (beta chain) was identified during a study of control samples from healthy donors and cancer patients. The table came from immunoSEQ multiplex PCR; TCRdb's copy has only in-frame clones and leaves some out. The data show some 150,000 clones, with around 94% seen just once and about 14% held by the top ten. V was cut by 4 bases and J by 0 bases, with 10 bases left in between. CDR1 is MNHEY and CDR2 is SVGAGI in the germline V gene. The CDR3 consists of 14 residues. This chain links TRBV6-5 with TRBJ2-7, with D hard to call. The TCR comes from a man aged 55-75 years with colorectal cancer. The sample taken for sequencing was PBMCs. The CDR3 here is CASSSPLPSYEQYF. Here the CDR3 DNA reads TGTGCCAGCAGTTCACCTTTGCCCTCCTACGAGCAGTACTTC.